This paragraph covers one T cell receptor beta chain sequence. Profiling relied on immunoSEQ multiplex PCR, and the TCRdb table lists in-frame clones only, not all of them. The table has roughly 80,000 clones, around 80% seen once; the top ten hold around 13%. CDR3 length equals 23 residues. This record comes from a study of blood T cell repertoires in COVID-19. Overall study context: Italy, Spain and the United States were the sources of the convalescent and acute COVID-19 samples.

The sample comprised peripheral blood. This chain connects TRBV21-1 to TRBJ1-1; the table names TRBD1, a call not compared with the DNA. TRBV21-1 is reported as a pseudogene. This clonotype was sampled from a human donor in a cohort sampled during active COVID-19. This CDR3 reads CASSPVGDIGRVTGLDMNTEAFF. In DNA form, the CDR3 reads TGTGCCAGCAGCCCCGTCGGGGACATTGGTCGGGTGACAGGGCTTGACATGAACACTGAAGCTTTCTTT.